This T cell receptor (beta chain) comes out of a study of blood T cells in healthy people across ages. This clonotype was observed a few times. Looked up from germline, CDR1 is SQVTM and CDR2 is ANQGSEA. V gave up 5 bases and J gave up 5 bases, with 9 bases separating them. The CDR3 loop spans 11 amino acids. The second PCR ran roughly 7 to 11 cycles with a sample-barcoded 5' primer and J-beta primers. Every individual sample yielded 2.5 million or more paired-end reads (each containing CDR3). TCRdb re-analysed the 5' RACE reads in MiXCR, keeping a single row per CDR3 protein. The data show 800,000 to 900,000 distinct CDR3 sequences, with around 62% seen just once and 28% held by the top ten.

This TCR derives from a young man in good health. Sequenced input: blood. The chain joins TRBV29-1 to TRBJ1-2; D ambiguous. DNA for the CDR3: TGCAGCGTTCCAGATCGTTATGGCTACACCTTC. Its protein is CSVPDRYGYTF.